The next 6 T cell receptor beta chains were all read from a single sample in a study of T cell responses to AZD1222 COVID-19 vaccine. The table came from immunoSEQ multiplex PCR; TCRdb's copy has only in-frame clones and leaves some out. The table lists roughly 180,000 clones, roughly 92% of them singletons. The sample here was peripheral blood, taken 28 days after the second AZD1222 dose. These receptors came from an adult who received the AZD1222 COVID-19 vaccine.

The V call is TRBV5-1, the J call TRBJ1-3, with unresolved D. CDR1 is SGHRS and CDR2 is YFSETQ in the germline V gene. There are 16 residues in the CDR3. Deletions cut 0 bases from V and 0 bases from J, with 10 bases between. CDR3 residues: CASSLGTLSSGNTIYF. The CDR3 DNA reads as TGCGCCAGCAGCTTGGGGACCCTAAGCTCTGGAAACACCATATATTTT. The variable domain in full, completed from reference TRBV5-1 and TRBJ1-3, reads KAGVTQTPRYLIKTRGQQVTLSCSPISGHRSVSWYQQTPGQGLQFLFEYFSETQRNKGNFPGRFSGRQFSNSRSEMNVSTLELGDSALYLCASSLGTLSSGNTIYFGEGSWLTVV.

This chain uses TRBV3-1 (or the pseudogene TRBV3-2) with TRBJ1-1, with D possibly TRBD1 on 5 matching bases. The ends were cut back, 1 base at V and 3 bases at J, with 12 bases in the middle. Looked up from germline, CDR1 is LGHDT and CDR2 is YNNKEL (reference sequence). The CDR3 has 15 residues. The CDR3 sequence: CASSQVAGEYTEAFF. As DNA, the CDR3 is TGTGCCAGCAGCCAAGTCGCGGGGGAATACACTGAAGCTTTCTTT.

J is TRBJ2-2 and V is TRBV27; 7 bases align to TRBD1. The J segment lost 7 bases and the V segment lost 11 bases, leaving 16 bases of the junction unmatched. CDR3 length: 15 residues. The germline V gene encodes CDR1 MNHEY and CDR2 SMNVEV (reference sequence). The CDR3 reads CASSFLDRTIGELFF. The CDR3 DNA sequence: TGTGCCTCTTCCTTCCTGGACAGGACCATCGGGGAGCTGTTTTTT.

The chain carries TRBV4-2 and TRBJ2-1, with 9 bases aligning to TRBD2. Trimming at V came to 3 bases and at J to 9 bases, leaving 15 bases not matched to a gene. The CDR3 spans 17 residues. Germline CDR1 and CDR2: LGHNA and YNFKEQ. The CDR3 reads CASSQEEGGRAGVEQFF. For the CDR3, the DNA is TGTGCCAGCAGCCAGGAGGAGGGCGGGAGGGCAGGAGTTGAGCAGTTCTTC.

The chain has TRBV6-6 and TRBJ1-5, with D hard to call. The CDR3 runs to 16 residues. CDR1 MNHNY and CDR2 SVGAGI come from the germline V gene (reference sequence). The V end was cut by 0 bases, the J end by 6 bases, with 15 bases between. The CDR3 loop is CASSYSTPVGGQPQHF. CDR3 DNA sequence: TGTGCCAGCAGTTACTCGACGCCAGTAGGCGGTCAGCCCCAGCATTTT.

The gene calls are TRBV27 and TRBJ1-1; D might be TRBD1 (5 bases). CDR3 length: 14 amino acids. The V end lost 5 bases, the J end lost 3 bases, and 13 bases lay between the germline ends. Per the germline V gene, CDR1 is MNHEY and CDR2 is SMNVEV (reference sequence). The CDR3 here is CASSPGAGHTEAFF. The CDR3 coding sequence is TGTGCCAGCAGTCCTGGGGCGGGCCACACTGAAGCTTTCTTT.